This record covers a single T cell receptor beta chain. The patients all showed relapse after autologous stem cell transplantation, while their brentuximab vedotin exposure varied. The sample comes from a study of PD-1 blockade in classical Hodgkin lymphoma. This CDR3 spans 12 amino acids. CDR1 is SEHNR, CDR2 FQNEAQ, per germline (reference sequence). Trimming stripped 0 bases from V and 5 bases from J, with 4 bases between. Using immunoSEQ multiplex PCR, the repertoire was profiled, and TCRdb retains in-frame clones only, with some absent. This table has about 45,000 clones, approximately 79% appearing once.

The receptor was isolated from a human donor with classical Hodgkin lymphoma. The V call is TRBV7-9, the J call TRBJ1-1, with unresolved D. Here the sequenced sample was peripheral blood mononuclear cells (PBMCs), taken before the second cycle of nivolumab. Here the CDR3 reads CASSLAGTEAFF. The CDR3 nucleotides read TGTGCCAGCAGCTTAGCAGGGACTGAAGCTTTCTTT.